This T cell receptor beta chain stems from a study of technical replicates of blood from a few donors. The method was immunoSEQ multiplex PCR; TCRdb's version includes in-frame clones alone and lacks a portion of them. The data show around 100,000 clones, roughly 94% seen once. Sequencing was done on a sample of T cells isolated from PBMCs. The sequence came from a human donor in good health.

Here the CDR3 reads CASRMGTGGYEQFF. The CDR3 DNA sequence: TGTGCCAGTAGGATGGGGACAGGGGGATATGAGCAGTTCTTC. The V gene is TRBV19, the J gene TRBJ2-1, with TRBD1 matching 11 bases. The CDR3 runs 14 residues. V gave up 6 bases and J gave up 8 bases; unmatched junction bases: 6. Germline CDR1 and CDR2: LNHDA and SQIVND (reference sequence).